The source of this T cell receptor (beta chain) is a study of OX40 agonist ivuxolimab in advanced cancers. General study results and limits: People who partly responded at 0.1-3.0 mg/kg had some of the least clonal expansion seen. At 0.1 to 3.0 mg/kg, CD4+ and CD8+ blood T cells expanded clonally by week 6.

Notes on this clone: Its antigen is still unknown.

Germline V gives CDR1 MDHEN, CDR2 SYDVKM. The CDR3 consists of 15 residues. Trimming left V 1 base short and J 1 base short, with 8 bases between. People who had autoimmune disease history or systemic immunosuppression were excluded. Libraries were prepared by immunoSEQ multiplex PCR; TCRdb keeps only in-frame clonotypes and omits some of them. The repertoire holds about 72,000 clones, roughly four fifths seen once, with over 2% in the top ten. The TCR sequence derives from an adult with an advanced solid tumor such as melanoma, head and neck, liver or kidney cancer. The sequenced sample was CD4+ or CD8+ T cells sorted from blood, obtained in a trial of the OX40 agonist ivuxolimab. The chain has TRBV28 and TRBJ1-5, with D unresolved. This chain's CDR3 is CASSLSQDSNQPQHF. The DNA for the CDR3 is TGTGCCAGCAGTTTATCCCAAGACAGCAATCAGCCCCAGCATTTT.